These T cell receptor beta chains were read from a single sample in a study of beta chain features in type 1 diabetes. Some clones are missing from TCRdb's copy, which holds only in-frame ones; the method was immunoSEQ multiplex PCR. The profile shows around 300,000 clones, approximately 8% of them singletons. Specimen: central memory CD4+ T cells from blood. These receptors were taken from a woman between 18 and 29 years old in good health. CDR3s include the opening cysteine and the closing phenylalanine or tryptophan. D genes are given only for firm matches. Clone size appears in some rows only: once, few, many, or a class for an expanded clone.

D | size | J | V | CDR3 | DNA
- | many | TRBJ1-1 | TRBV5-1 | CASSEGDTEAFF | TGCGCCAGCAGCGAGGGGGACACTGAAGCTTTCTTT
- | - | TRBJ1-4 | TRBV7-2 | CASSFPGSNEKLFF | TGTGCCAGCAGCTTTCCCGGCAGTAATGAAAAACTGTTTTTT
- | few | TRBJ1-5 | TRBV29-1 | CSVTWGSNQPQHF | TGCAGCGTTACCTGGGGAAGCAATCAGCCCCAGCATTTT
- | - | TRBJ1-2 | TRBV5-1 | CASSGADRGYGYTF | TGCGCCAGCAGCGGGGCCGACCGGGGCTATGGCTACACCTTC
TRBD1 | few | TRBJ2-3 | TRBV15 | CATSLQTGTTQYF | TGTGCCACCAGCCTTCAGACAGGGACTACGCAGTATTTT
- | few | TRBJ1-4 | TRBV7-9 | CASSLGEVATNEKLFF | TGTGCCAGCAGCTTAGGGGAAGTTGCAACTAATGAAAAACTGTTTTTT
- | - | TRBJ2-1 | TRBV6-5 | CASSYSRRTADNEQFF | TGTGCCAGCAGTTACTCGCGGAGGACAGCCGACAATGAGCAGTTCTTC
TRBD1 | - | TRBJ2-3 | TRBV5-6 | CASSLNTGVTDTQYF | TGTGCCAGCAGCTTGAACACAGGGGTGACAGATACGCAGTATTTT
TRBD1 | - | TRBJ2-5 | TRBV2 | CASSPGTGEETQYF | TGTGCCAGCAGTCCCGGGACAGGGGAAGAGACCCAGTACTTC
- | few | TRBJ2-2 | TRBV6-4 | CASSATVNTGELFF | TGTGCCAGCAGTGCGACAGTGAACACCGGGGAGCTGTTTTTT
- | - | TRBJ2-2 | TRBV30 | CAWRDPGGELFF | TGTGCCTGGAGAGACCCGGGGGGGGAGCTGTTTTTT
TRBD1 | few | TRBJ1-1 | TRBV9 | CASSPYPTGGRGEAFF | TGTGCCAGCAGTCCCTACCCTACAGGGGGCCGAGGGGAAGCTTTCTTT
- | - | TRBJ2-2 | TRBV9 | CASSVVPGNTGELFF | TGTGCCAGCAGCGTAGTCCCGGGGAACACCGGGGAGCTGTTTTTT
- | many | TRBJ2-6 | TRBV7-2 | CASSLKLSGANVLTF | TGTGCCAGCAGCCTCAAACTTAGTGGGGCCAACGTCCTGACTTTC
- | few | TRBJ2-6 | TRBV2 | CASYGSSGANVLTF | TGTGCCAGCTACGGAAGCTCTGGGGCCAACGTCCTGACTTTC
- | many | TRBJ1-6 | TRBV5-4 | CASSFRDANSPLHF | TGTGCCAGCAGCTTCCGGGACGCCAATTCACCCCTCCACTTT
- | - | TRBJ1-2 | TRBV6-5 | CATSRGTYGYTF | TGTGCCACATCCAGGGGTACCTATGGCTACACCTTC
- | - | TRBJ1-4 | TRBV9 | CASSETAINEKLFF | TGTGCCAGCAGTGAGACAGCTATAAATGAAAAACTGTTTTTT
- | few | TRBJ1-5 | TRBV19 | CASSIRGDQPQHF | TGTGCCAGTAGTATCCGAGGGGATCAGCCCCAGCATTTT
- | few | TRBJ2-5 | TRBV7-2 | CASSLAVGAQETQYF | TGTGCCAGCAGCTTAGCCGTAGGGGCGCAAGAGACCCAGTACTTC
- | - | TRBJ1-2 | TRBV4-3 | CASSQDRYFNYGYTF | TGCGCCAGCAGCCAAGATCGGTATTTTAACTATGGCTACACCTTC
- | few | TRBJ1-1 | TRBV6-5 | CASSIRTENTEAFF | TGTGCCAGCAGTATCCGGACAGAGAACACTGAAGCTTTCTTT
- | few | TRBJ2-3 | TRBV18 | CASSREADTQYF | TGTGCCAGCTCGAGGGAGGCAGATACGCAGTATTTT
- | - | TRBJ1-5 | TRBV4-1 | CASSQELRVQGGQPQHF | TGCGCCAGCAGCCAAGAACTGAGGGTGCAGGGTGGTCAGCCCCAGCATTTT
- | few | TRBJ1-5 | TRBV6-5 | CASSYREGQPQHF | TGTGCCAGCAGTTATAGGGAGGGCCAGCCCCAGCATTTT
- | - | TRBJ2-2 | TRBV18 | CASSPTTGELFF | TGTGCCAGCTCACCGACAACCGGGGAGCTGTTTTTT
- | many | TRBJ2-1 | TRBV7-2 | CASSFEGGPHREQFF | TGTGCCAGCAGCTTCGAGGGGGGCCCCCATCGTGAGCAGTTCTTC